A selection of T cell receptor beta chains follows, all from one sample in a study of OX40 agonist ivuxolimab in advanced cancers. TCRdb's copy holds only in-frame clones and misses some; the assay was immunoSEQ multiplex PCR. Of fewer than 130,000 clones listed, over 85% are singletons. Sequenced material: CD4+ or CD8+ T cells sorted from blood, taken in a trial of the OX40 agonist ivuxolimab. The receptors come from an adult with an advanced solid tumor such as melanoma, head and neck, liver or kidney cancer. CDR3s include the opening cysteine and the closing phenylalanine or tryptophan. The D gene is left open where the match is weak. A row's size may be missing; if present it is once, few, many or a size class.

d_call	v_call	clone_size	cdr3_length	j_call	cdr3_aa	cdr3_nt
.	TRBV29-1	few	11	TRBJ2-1	CSVELGGEQFF	TGCAGCGTTGAACTCGGGGGTGAGCAGTTCTTC
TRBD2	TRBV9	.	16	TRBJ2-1	CASSVAGGGSYNEQFF	TGTGCCAGCAGCGTAGCGGGAGGCGGTTCCTACAATGAGCAGTTCTTC
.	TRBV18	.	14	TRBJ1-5	CASSPVDRTWPQHF	TGTGCCAGCTCACCGGTAGACAGGACTTGGCCCCAGCATTTT
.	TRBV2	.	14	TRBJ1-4	CASMEGWIGEKLFF	TGTGCCAGCATGGAAGGCTGGATCGGGGAAAAACTGTTTTTT
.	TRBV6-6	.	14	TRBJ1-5	CASSSGGTNQPQHF	TGTGCCAGCAGTTCCGGGGGTACAAATCAGCCCCAGCATTTT
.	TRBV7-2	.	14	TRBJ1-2	CASSTGRTNYGYTF	TGTGCCAGCAGCACAGGACGGACTAACTATGGCTACACCTTC
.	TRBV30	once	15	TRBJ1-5	CAWSPEGIGNQPQHF	TGTGCCTGGAGTCCCGAGGGAATCGGCAATCAGCCCCAGCATTTT
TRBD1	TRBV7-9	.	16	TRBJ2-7	CASSILGGTGMNEQYF	TGTGCCAGCAGCATACTGGGCGGGACAGGGATGAACGAGCAGTACTTC
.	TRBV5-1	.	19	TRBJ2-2	CASIPTPTSSYANTGELFF	TGCGCCAGCATTCCGACCCCAACTAGTAGTTATGCGAACACCGGGGAGCTGTTTTTT
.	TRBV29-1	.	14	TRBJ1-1	CSVEGGLGDTEAFF	TGCAGCGTTGAGGGGGGGCTTGGTGACACTGAAGCTTTCTTT